This T cell receptor (beta chain) was obtained from a study of cytomegalovirus exposure and HLA in healthy donors. The study's findings and limits: Most TCR sequences showed up rarely, but some public TCRs showed up in many donors. A later analysis found that most CMV-associated TCR beta chains appeared HLA-restricted.

To note about this clone: Its antigen is undetermined.

This CDR3 is 14 amino acids long. V shed 8 bases and J 3 bases; nucleotides not matched to a gene: 9. Germline V lookup: CDR1 MNHNS, CDR2 SASEGT. The PCR had 60 Vbeta and 13 Jbeta primers. Using immunoSEQ multiplex PCR, the repertoire was profiled, and TCRdb retains in-frame clones only, with some absent. The sample has more than 120,000 clones, 80% to 85% seen once. The chain carries TRBV6-1 and TRBJ1-1, with 7 bases fitting TRBD1. What was sequenced was PBMCs. The receptor was derived from a woman aged 25-40 years in good health and CMV-seronegative. The CDR3 loop reads CASPKGTAHTEAFF. Here the CDR3 DNA reads TGTGCCAGCCCAAAAGGGACAGCTCACACTGAAGCTTTCTTT.